This passage covers 16 T cell receptor beta chains from one sample sequenced in a study of blood T cell repertoires in COVID-19. Sequencing was performed with immunoSEQ multiplex PCR; in TCRdb, only in-frame clones are kept and a portion is missing. This sample has 97,000 or so clones, with roughly 89% found just once. The sequenced sample was peripheral blood. These receptors were collected from a woman aged 45-65 years with COVID-19, enrolled during active disease.

The chain recombines TRBV28 with TRBJ2-7; D unclear. The CDR3 is 13 residues long. Trimming stripped 1 base from V and 3 bases from J, with 7 bases between. CDR1 is MDHEN, CDR2 SYDVKM, per germline. The CDR3 protein is CASSLYQNYEQYV. The CDR3 region has the DNA TGTGCCAGCAGTTTATACCAGAACTACGAGCAGTACGTC.

As DNA, the CDR3 is TGTGCCAGCAGCTCAATAAACAGGGAAGCTTTCTTT. Its protein product is CASSSINREAFF. The chain couples TRBV7-9 to TRBJ1-1, with D perhaps TRBD1 (5 bases). Trimming took 4 bases from V and 8 from J, leaving 11 bases between them. CDR1 is SEHNR and CDR2 is FQNEAQ in the germline V gene (reference sequence). This CDR3 comprises 12 residues.

CDR3 DNA sequence: TGTGCCAGCAGTTACTCGACAGGGCCCACGAACACTGAAGCTTTCTTT. Amino acid sequence: CASSYSTGPTNTEAFF. The chain carries TRBV6-5 and TRBJ1-1; 7 positions match TRBD1. CDR3 size: 16 residues. CDR1 is MNHEY, CDR2 SVGAGI, per germline. V shed 0 bases and J 1 base; nucleotides not matched to a gene: 5.

This chain links TRBV6-5 with TRBJ1-2; 9 nucleotides line up with TRBD1. The CDR3 runs 14 residues. V was clipped by 6 bases and J by 4 bases; unmatched bases: 6. The V gene's germline CDR1 is MNHEY and CDR2 SVGAGI. In DNA form, the CDR3 reads TGTGCCAGCAGAGGGACAGGGTTTCCCTATGGCTACACCTTC. The encoded protein is CASRGTGFPYGYTF.

The chain combines TRBV19 with TRBJ1-2; D remains unclear. The germline gives CDR1 LNHDA, CDR2 SQIVND (reference sequence). This CDR3 is built from 15 residues. V shed 4 bases and J shed 7 bases, with 19 bases lying between them. CDR3 residues: CASSSPGKALGGYTF. CDR3 in DNA: TGTGCCAGTAGTAGCCCGGGAAAGGCGCTGGGTGGCTACACCTTC.

The genes are TRBV7-2 and TRBJ2-5, with 9 bases that match TRBD1. CDR3 length equals 13 residues. Germline lookup yields CDR1 SGHTA and CDR2 FQGNSA. Trimming cost V 5 bases and J 5 bases; bases outside gene matches: 3. CDR3 in amino acids: CASSAGQGETQYF. The CDR3 nucleotides are TGTGCCAGCAGCGCGGGACAGGGCGAGACCCAGTACTTC.

The V call is TRBV9, the J call TRBJ1-2; no clear D. Trimming took off 0 bases at V and 3 bases at J, with 12 bases between the two ends. Germline-derived CDR1 and CDR2 are SGDLS and YYNGEE. The CDR3 is made up of 15 amino acids. CDR3 sequence: CASSVGGRVDYGYTF. In nucleotides, the CDR3 is TGTGCCAGCAGCGTAGGTGGGAGAGTTGACTATGGCTACACCTTC.

The V gene is TRBV30, the J gene TRBJ2-7, with TRBD1 matching over 7 bases. Germline V lookup: CDR1 GTSNPN, CDR2 SVGIG (reference sequence). This CDR3 comprises 13 residues. Trimming took 1 base from V and 2 from J; bases not matched to a gene: 2. The CDR3 sequence is CAWSAQGAYEQYF. The DNA of the CDR3 is TGTGCCTGGAGTGCGCAGGGGGCCTACGAGCAGTACTTC.

The gene calls are TRBV3-1 (or the pseudogene TRBV3-2) and TRBJ1-1; D not certain. The CDR3 is 14 amino acids. From germline, CDR1 is LGHDT and CDR2 YNNKEL (reference sequence). The ends were cut back, 10 bases at V and 4 bases at J, with 19 bases in the middle. CDR3 in DNA: TGTGCCACCGGAGGACTCGGTGGCGTCACTGAAGCTTTCTTT. Protein product: CATGGLGGVTEAFF.

The V gene is TRBV5-6, the J gene TRBJ2-7; no reliable D call. Germline V gene data show CDR1 as SGHDT and CDR2 as YYEEEE. V shed 0 bases and J shed 1 base, with 8 bases lying between them. CDR3 size: 14 residues. CDR3: CASSLEQSSYEQYV. The CDR3 DNA reads TGTGCCAGCAGCTTGGAACAGAGTTCCTACGAGCAGTACGTC.

The chain has TRBV9 and TRBJ2-7, with D perhaps matching TRBD2 (6 bases). Trimming pared 4 bases from V and 1 base from J, leaving 15 bases between. The CDR3 extends over 15 amino acids. Per germline, CDR1 SGDLS and CDR2 YYNGEE. CDR3 protein: CASSPRGSGSYEQYF. Written as DNA, the CDR3 is TGTGCCAGCAGCCCCCGGGGGTCAGGGTCCTACGAGCAGTACTTC. Drawing the rest from reference TRBV9 and TRBJ2-7, the complete variable domain is DSGVTQTPKHLITATGQRVTLRCSPRSGDLSVYWYQQSLDQGLQFLIQYYNGEERAKGNILERFSAQQFPDLHSELNLSSLELGDSALYFCASSPRGSGSYEQYFGPGTRLTVT.

The chain couples TRBV7-8 to TRBJ1-5, with 7 bases that match TRBD1. This CDR3 is built from 19 residues. Germline V CDR1 and CDR2: SGHVS, FQNEAQ. Trimming at V came to 2 bases and at J to 0 bases, leaving 13 bases not matched to a gene. CDR3 residues: CASSLSLGAGQTSNQPQHF. CDR3 DNA: TGTGCCAGCAGCTTATCCTTAGGGGCGGGACAGACTAGCAATCAGCCCCAGCATTTT.

The CDR3 DNA follows: TGTGCCAGCCTAGGACTAGCGGGGAAGGCAGATACGCAGTATTTT. Its protein product is CASLGLAGKADTQYF. The chain has TRBV2 and TRBJ2-3, with 12 bases aligning to TRBD2. V lost 8 bases to trimming and J lost 4 bases; unmatched junction nucleotides: 7. The CDR3 covers 15 residues. Looked up from germline, CDR1 is SNHLY and CDR2 is FYNNEI.

This sequence joins TRBV15 and TRBJ2-2, with 12 bases lining up with TRBD2. This CDR3 region has 16 residues. J gave up 7 bases and V 6 bases, and 9 bases lay outside the gene matches. Germline V lookup: CDR1 LNHNV, CDR2 YYDKDF (reference sequence). The CDR3 reads CATRLAGGTGIGELFF. The CDR3 region has the DNA TGTGCCACCAGACTAGCGGGGGGTACGGGTATCGGGGAGCTGTTTTTT. Based on the CDR3 plus reference TRBV15 and TRBJ2-2, the full variable domain is DAMVIQNPRYQVTQFGKPVTLSCSQTLNHNVMYWYQQKSSQAPKLLFHYYDKDFNNEADTPDNFQSRRPNTSFCFLDIRSPGLGDTAMYLCATRLAGGTGIGELFFGEGSRLTVL.

The gene calls are TRBV28 and TRBJ2-1, with 11 positions matching TRBD2. The trim removed 4 bases at V and 7 bases at J, leaving 15 bases unmatched. This CDR3 is 18 amino acids long. CDR1 is MDHEN and CDR2 is SYDVKM in the germline V gene. This chain's CDR3 is CASSSALAGGGVWNEQFF. Written as DNA, the CDR3 is TGTGCCAGCAGTTCCGCCCTAGCGGGGGGCGGGGTGTGGAATGAGCAGTTCTTC.

V is TRBV28 and J is TRBJ1-2; TRBD1 aligns across 7 bases. CDR1 and CDR2 from the germline V gene are MDHEN and SYDVKM. After removal of 6 bases from V and 4 bases from J, the junction contained 5 bases not matched to a gene. This CDR3 has 13 amino acids. CDR3 sequence (DNA): TGTGCCAGCAGAGAGGGGGCTAGCTATGGCTACACCTTC. Translating it yields CASREGASYGYTF.